One sample yielded the 32 T cell receptor beta chains listed below, sequenced in a study of blood T cell repertoires in COVID-19. Clones were read by immunoSEQ multiplex PCR, and TCRdb kept only the in-frame ones, dropping some. The sample lists some 500,000 clones; 88% were seen once. Material: PBMCs or T cells enriched from blood (not recorded which). Receptor source: a woman between 35 and 50 years old who had recovered from COVID-19.

The rearrangement joins TRBV19 to TRBJ2-7; 8 bases are a match to TRBD2. CDR1 and CDR2 (germline): LNHDA, SQIVND (reference sequence). CDR3 length equals 14 residues. V shed 5 bases, J shed 2 bases, and the junction held 5 bases outside the gene matches. The CDR3 bases are TGTGCCAGTAGTCCCGGCGGGAGGCCCTACGAGCAGTACTTC. Residues: CASSPGGRPYEQYF.

This chain uses TRBV27 with TRBJ1-5, with D maybe TRBD1 (6 bases). Germline lookup yields CDR1 MNHEY and CDR2 SMNVEV (reference sequence). The CDR3 consists of 16 residues. Trimming removed 5 bases from V and 0 bases from J, with 14 bases in between. CDR3 nucleotides: TGTGCCAGCAGTCCGTCGGACAGATTTAGCAATCAGCCCCAGCATTTT. The encoded protein is CASSPSDRFSNQPQHF.

The chain has TRBV27 and TRBJ1-1, with D maybe TRBD1 (5 bases). CDR1 MNHEY and CDR2 SMNVEV come from the germline V gene (reference sequence). The V end was cut by 7 bases, the J end by 1 base, with 16 bases between. CDR3 length: 15 residues. The CDR3 sequence is CASKVLGGGNTEAFF. The CDR3, as DNA: TGTGCCAGCAAAGTTTTGGGGGGAGGGAACACTGAAGCTTTCTTT.

The V gene is TRBV4-3, the J gene TRBJ1-1, with D possibly being TRBD1 (5 bases). The CDR3 runs to 17 residues. In germline, CDR1 is LGHNA, CDR2 YSLEER. Deletions cut 0 bases from V and 0 bases from J, with 14 bases between. The CDR3 here is CASSQDDSGLVNTEAFF. In nucleotides, the CDR3 is TGCGCCAGCAGCCAAGATGACTCGGGACTCGTGAACACTGAAGCTTTCTTT.

In its sample, this clone was seen once. V is TRBV5-4 and J is TRBJ1-1; perhaps TRBD1 as D (5 bases). Germline CDR1 reads SGHNT; CDR2 reads YYREEE (reference sequence). CDR3 length: 15 amino acids. V was trimmed by 3 bases and J by 4 bases, leaving 16 bases between them. The CDR3: CASSWGVVKVTEAFF. CDR3 nucleotides: TGTGCCAGCAGCTGGGGCGTGGTGAAGGTCACTGAAGCTTTCTTT.

The rearrangement uses TRBV5-1 and TRBJ1-1; a weak D match, TRBD1 (5 bases). CDR1 and CDR2 from the germline V gene are SGHRS and YFSETQ. The CDR3 runs to 11 residues. V was shortened by 4 bases and J by 8 bases, with 9 bases between the two germline ends. The chain's CDR3 is CASSLPGEAFF. The DNA of the CDR3 is TGCGCCAGCAGCCTACCAGGGGAAGCTTTCTTT.

The V call is TRBV5-1, the J call TRBJ1-1; TRBD1 agrees at 7 bases. Per the germline V gene, CDR1 is SGHRS and CDR2 is YFSETQ. V dropped 5 bases and J dropped 3; count of bases not matched to a gene: 7. The CDR3 loop spans 14 amino acids. In DNA, the CDR3 is TGCGCCAGCAGATATGACAGGGAGTACACTGAAGCTTTCTTT. Its protein product is CASRYDREYTEAFF.

The chain couples TRBV7-2 to TRBJ1-1; 7 nucleotides agree with TRBD1. After removal of 2 bases from V and 11 bases from J, the junction contained 8 bases not matched to a gene. The length of the CDR3 is 13 residues. Germline lookup yields CDR1 SGHTA and CDR2 FQGNSA. CDR3 coding DNA: TGTGCCAGCAGCTTACTTGTACAGGGGTGGGCTTTCTTT. Translated, it gives CASSLLVQGWAFF. The complete variable domain, with remaining parts taken from reference TRBV7-2 and TRBJ1-1, reads GAGVSQSPSNKVTEKGKDVELRCDPISGHTALYWYRQSLGQGLEFLIYFQGNSAPDKSGLPSDRFSAERTGGSVSTLTIQRTQQEDSAVYLCASSLLVQGWAFFGQGTRLTVV.

This chain connects TRBV27 to TRBJ2-3; D might be TRBD2 (5 bases). In germline, CDR1 is MNHEY, CDR2 SMNVEV (reference sequence). The CDR3 is made up of 15 amino acids. With 6 bases removed from V and 4 bases from J, the gap between germline ends came to 17 bases. The CDR3 sequence is CASRLGSTRADTQYF. Written as DNA, the CDR3 is TGTGCCAGCAGACTAGGATCCACAAGGGCAGATACGCAGTATTTT.

The rearrangement uses TRBV21-1 and TRBJ2-7; TRBD2 is taken as the D call from the table, unchecked against the DNA. TRBV21-1 has pseudogene status. This CDR3 has 15 residues. This CDR3 is CASSKGGRVSYEQYF. DNA of the CDR3: TGTGCCAGCAGCAAAGGAGGCCGAGTGAGCTACGAGCAGTACTTC.

This chain uses TRBV7-6 with TRBJ1-1; TRBD1 is a possible D gene (5 bases). The germline CDR1 and CDR2 sequences are SGHVS and FNYEAQ. The CDR3 has 17 residues. V was trimmed by 1 base and J by 0 bases, leaving 15 bases between them. The CDR3 loop reads CASSLGSSIQVNTEAFF. CDR3 bases: TGTGCCAGCAGCTTAGGAAGTTCGATACAGGTGAACACTGAAGCTTTCTTT.

V gene TRBV18 combines with J gene TRBJ2-5; D is unclear. V lost 1 base to trimming and J lost 0 bases, with 6 bases between them. From germline, CDR1 is KGHSH and CDR2 LQKENI. The CDR3 covers 14 residues. The CDR3 DNA reads TGTGCCAGCTCACCACGTCTATACCAAGAGACCCAGTACTTC. It encodes CASSPRLYQETQYF.

This clone appeared a single time. The rearrangement uses TRBV11-2 and TRBJ2-3; D remains unclear. The V end lost 3 bases, the J end lost 5 bases, and 3 bases lay between the germline ends. This CDR3 has 11 residues. From germline, CDR1 is SGHAT and CDR2 FQNNGV. Here the CDR3 reads CASSFGDTQYF. The CDR3 DNA is TGTGCCAGCAGCTTCGGAGATACGCAGTATTTT.

This chain joins TRBV27 and TRBJ2-7; a weak D match, TRBD1 (6 bases). Germline V gene lookup returns CDR1 MNHEY and CDR2 SMNVEV (reference sequence). The V end was cut by 5 bases, the J end by 2 bases, with 19 bases between. There are 16 residues in the CDR3. The DNA of the CDR3 is TGTGCCAGCAGTCCCATAACCTCGGACAGACCCTACGAGCAGTACTTC. It is translated as CASSPITSDRPYEQYF.

The chain links TRBV6-1 to TRBJ2-3; 9 nucleotides match TRBD2. The germline CDR1 and CDR2 sequences are MNHNS and SASEGT. V shed 1 base, J shed 2 bases, and the junction held 10 bases outside the gene matches. This CDR3 comprises 18 residues. The DNA of the CDR3 is TGTGCCAGCAGTGAAGAGAGAACCAGCGGGAGGACCACAGATACGCAGTATTTT. This codes for CASSEERTSGRTTDTQYF.

In its sample, this clone was seen once. The chain uses TRBV20-1 and TRBJ2-7, with D uncertain. Deletions cut 6 bases from V and 5 bases from J, with 11 bases between. This CDR3 contains 11 residues. Germline V CDR1 and CDR2: DFQATT, SNEGSKA (reference sequence). The DNA for the CDR3 is TGCAGTGCAGCAAACCCCAACGAGCAGTACTTC. It specifies CSAANPNEQYF.

The chain links TRBV5-8 to TRBJ1-5, with D possibly being TRBD1 (6 bases). The V gene lost 4 bases and the J gene lost 5 bases, with 16 bases spanning the gap. Germline-derived CDR1 and CDR2 are SGHTS and YDEGEE. This CDR3 is 15 amino acids long. The CDR3 DNA is TGTGCCAGCAGCCTGATGGACAGCTCTCATCAGCCCCAGCATTTT. Protein: CASSLMDSSHQPQHF.

The chain carries TRBV18 and TRBJ2-7, with 12 bases identical to TRBD1. The CDR3 length is 15 residues. Trimming cost V 6 bases and J 5 bases; bases outside gene matches: 8. From germline, CDR1 is KGHSH and CDR2 LQKENI. The CDR3 loop is CASSSGTGGPDEQYF. CDR3 in DNA: TGTGCCAGCTCTTCTGGGACAGGGGGCCCCGACGAGCAGTACTTC.

This sequence joins TRBV7-9 and TRBJ1-1; 7 bases are a match to TRBD1. CDR1 and CDR2 from the germline V gene are SEHNR and FQNEAQ (reference sequence). V lost 0 bases to trimming and J lost 4 bases; unmatched junction nucleotides: 5. This CDR3 has 15 amino acids. The CDR3 reads CASSLARSGGTEAFF. The CDR3 region has the DNA TGTGCCAGCAGCTTAGCGCGGTCAGGGGGCACTGAAGCTTTCTTT.

V and J are TRBV3-1 (or the pseudogene TRBV3-2) and TRBJ2-1; D might be TRBD2 (5 bases). CDR3 length: 15 amino acids. Germline lookup yields CDR1 LGHDT and CDR2 YNNKEL (reference sequence). V dropped 4 bases and J dropped 3 bases, with 13 bases sitting between them. CDR3 in DNA: TGTGCCAGCAGCCGTCCTCGGGGAATCTACAATGAGCAGTTCTTC. The encoded protein is CASSRPRGIYNEQFF.

Only one count was recorded for this clone. The CDR3 sequence is CASSQETPSRTGELFF. The CDR3 DNA follows: TGTGCCAGCAGCCAAGAAACCCCTTCGCGGACCGGGGAGCTGTTTTTT. This chain uses TRBV3-1 (or the pseudogene TRBV3-2) with TRBJ2-2; no clear D gene. The CDR3 is 16 amino acids. With 0 bases removed from V and 5 bases from J, the gap between germline ends came to 13 bases. Germline V gives CDR1 LGHDT, CDR2 YNNKEL (reference sequence).

This clone has a single count. The chain links TRBV11-2 to TRBJ2-1; tentative D call: TRBD1 (6 bases). The ends were cut back, 5 bases at V and 10 bases at J, with 21 bases in the middle. Germline V gene lookup returns CDR1 SGHAT and CDR2 FQNNGV. This CDR3 region has 15 residues. The CDR3 loop is CASSPVWGPRSEQFF. CDR3 nucleotide sequence: TGTGCCAGCAGCCCCGTATGGGGGCCCCGCTCCGAGCAGTTCTTC.

This chain uses TRBV19 with TRBJ2-1; 9 bases map to TRBD2. V lost 2 bases to trimming and J lost 1 base; unmatched junction nucleotides: 6. This CDR3 comprises 17 residues. Germline V CDR1 and CDR2: LNHDA, SQIVND (reference sequence). The DNA of the CDR3 is TGTGCCAGTAGTATAAGTCTGACTAGCGGATCCTACAATGAGCAGTTCTTC. It yields the protein CASSISLTSGSYNEQFF.

V is TRBV9 and J is TRBJ2-7; 7 nucleotides match TRBD1. Looked up from germline, CDR1 is SGDLS and CDR2 is YYNGEE. Germline trimming cut 0 bases from V and 5 bases from J; bases unmatched to any gene: 11. This CDR3 region has 16 residues. This CDR3 reads CASSVGLRQGVNEQYF. The CDR3 nucleotides are TGTGCCAGCAGCGTAGGGTTAAGGCAGGGGGTAAACGAGCAGTACTTC.

This rearrangement joins TRBV3-1 (or the pseudogene TRBV3-2) to TRBJ2-2, with 11 nucleotides matching TRBD2. Germline lookup yields CDR1 LGHDT and CDR2 YNNKEL (reference sequence). Trimming at V came to 1 base and at J to 7 bases, leaving 14 bases not matched to a gene. The CDR3 is made up of 19 amino acids. The CDR3 DNA follows: TGTGCCAGCAGCCAAGTATATAGCGGGAGGGCCCCGAGGGTCGGGGAGCTGTTTTTT. Translating it yields CASSQVYSGRAPRVGELFF.

The gene calls are TRBV7-9 and TRBJ2-5; 9 bases are shared with TRBD2. CDR1 and CDR2 (germline): SEHNR, FQNEAQ (reference sequence). The length of the CDR3 is 19 residues. Trimming took 5 bases from V and 1 from J; bases not matched to a gene: 17. CDR3 protein: CASSPLGTSWGSGQETQYF. CDR3 nucleotides: TGTGCCAGCAGCCCACTAGGGACTAGCTGGGGTTCGGGCCAAGAGACCCAGTACTTC.

The chain joins TRBV5-1 to TRBJ2-5; tentatively, D is TRBD2 (6 bases). The CDR3 loop spans 13 amino acids. Germline CDR1 SGHRS, CDR2 YFSETQ. The V and J ends lost 3 bases and 2 bases respectively, with 8 bases between them. CDR3 sequence (DNA): TGCGCCAGCAGCTCCGGGACTCAAGAGACCCAGTACTTC. Translating it yields CASSSGTQETQYF.

A single count supports this clone. V gene TRBV10-2 combines with J gene TRBJ1-3, with D unresolved. Germline-derived CDR1 and CDR2 are WSHSY and SAAADI. CDR3 length: 16 residues. V was pared by 2 bases and J by 0 bases, with 11 bases between. CDR3 DNA sequence: TGCGCCAGCAGTGAGGCTGGCGGATTCTCTGGAAACACCATATATTTT. It yields the protein CASSEAGGFSGNTIYF.

This clone has just a few counts. The chain carries TRBV15 and TRBJ1-2; D might be TRBD1 (5 bases). CDR3 size: 13 residues. Trimming took off 9 bases at V and 1 base at J, with 12 bases between the two ends. The germline CDR1 and CDR2 sequences are LNHNV and YYDKDF (reference sequence). The CDR3 region has the DNA TGTGCCACGTCAGACAGAATTAACTATGGCTACACCTTC. It is translated as CATSDRINYGYTF.

V usage is TRBV29-1 and J usage is TRBJ2-1; D might be TRBD2 (5 bases). CDR3 length: 16 residues. Per germline, CDR1 SQVTM and CDR2 ANQGSEA. The V and J ends lost 3 bases and 2 bases respectively, with 17 bases between them. CDR3 nucleotide sequence: TGCAGCGTTGATATAGCGACCCGTTTTCCCTACAATGAGCAGTTCTTC. Translation: CSVDIATRFPYNEQFF.

J is TRBJ2-4 and V is TRBV11-2; TRBD2 aligns across 16 bases. The J segment lost 8 bases and the V segment lost 0 bases, leaving 13 bases of the junction unmatched. The CDR3 covers 20 residues. The germline V gene encodes CDR1 SGHAT and CDR2 FQNNGV. The CDR3 DNA reads TGTGCCAGCAGCTTAGATCGTAGGGGACTAGCGGGAGGGCCAGGAGACATTCAGTACTTC. This translates into CASSLDRRGLAGGPGDIQYF.

The chain is built from TRBV7-9 and TRBJ2-3, with 9 bases matching TRBD2. CDR3 length: 15 amino acids. CDR1 is SEHNR, CDR2 FQNEAQ, per germline (reference sequence). V gave up 5 bases and J gave up 3 bases; unmatched junction bases: 6. CDR3 coding DNA: TGTGCCAGCAGCCTCCAGCGGGAGGATACAGATACGCAGTATTTT. This translates into CASSLQREDTDTQYF.